A single sample gave rise to the 26 T cell receptor beta chains below, sequenced in a study of blood T cell repertoires in COVID-19. Measured with immunoSEQ multiplex PCR; TCRdb has only the in-frame clones, and not every one. The sample consists of hundreds of thousands of clones, approximately 87% of them appearing once. The specimen sequenced was PBMCs or T cells enriched from blood (not recorded which). The receptors come from a woman in her forties or fifties who had recovered from COVID-19.

The J gene is TRBJ2-7, the V gene TRBV6-5, with 9 positions matching TRBD1. The germline gives CDR1 MNHEY, CDR2 SVGAGI. This CDR3 comprises 14 residues. V gave up 6 bases and J gave up 5 bases; unmatched junction bases: 8. The CDR3 sequence is CASRPGQGRNEQYF. CDR3 nucleotide sequence: TGTGCCAGCAGACCGGGACAGGGAAGAAACGAGCAGTACTTC.

The chain combines TRBV15 with TRBJ1-4; D unclear. The CDR3 spans 15 residues. The V end lost 1 base, the J end lost 2 bases, and 8 bases lay between the germline ends. Germline lookup yields CDR1 LNHNV and CDR2 YYDKDF (reference sequence). As DNA, the CDR3 is TGTGCCACCAGCAGAGTGGCACATACTAATGAAAAACTGTTTTTT. Its protein product is CATSRVAHTNEKLFF.

This clone has just one count. This chain uses TRBV12-3 or TRBV12-4 with TRBJ2-5; D possibly corresponds to TRBD1 (6 bases). This CDR3 region has 13 residues. Trimming shortened V by 6 bases and J by 4 bases, and 12 bases separated the two germline ends. In DNA, the CDR3 is TGTGCCAGCAGATATACAGGGTTAGAGACCCAGTACTTC. Translation gives CASRYTGLETQYF.

V usage is TRBV28 and J usage is TRBJ1-2; no clear D gene. V lost 4 bases and J lost 7, with 10 bases in between. This CDR3 is 12 amino acids long. Germline V CDR1 and CDR2: MDHEN, SYDVKM. The CDR3 is CASSSRVGGYTF. CDR3 DNA sequence: TGTGCCAGCAGTTCGAGAGTTGGTGGCTACACCTTC.

The chain recombines TRBV18 with TRBJ1-3; 7 bases match TRBD1. This CDR3 has 14 amino acids. Germline loops: CDR1 KGHSH, CDR2 LQKENI. The V gene end was trimmed by 5 bases and the J gene end by 0 bases; junction bases not matched to a gene: 1. The DNA for the CDR3 is TGTGCCAGCTCAGGACAGGACTCTGGAAACACCATATATTTT. Protein product: CASSGQDSGNTIYF.

A single count supports this clone. This chain uses TRBV6-5 with TRBJ1-1; the D gene is possibly TRBD1 (5 bases). V was clipped by 5 bases and J by 7 bases, with 14 bases between them. Germline lookup yields CDR1 MNHEY and CDR2 SVGAGI. The CDR3 consists of 13 residues. For the CDR3, the DNA is TGTGCCAGCAGTCTTCAGGGTTGGGGTGAAGCTTTCTTT. Translated, it gives CASSLQGWGEAFF.

This clone was recorded once. The genes are TRBV30 and TRBJ1-2; a possible D gene is TRBD1 (5 bases). V was shortened by 3 bases and J by 5 bases, with 19 bases between the two germline ends. The V gene's germline CDR1 is GTSNPN and CDR2 SVGIG (reference sequence). The length of the CDR3 is 15 residues. The chain's CDR3 is CAWSAPREVGYGYTF. In DNA form, the CDR3 reads TGTGCCTGGAGCGCTCCCAGGGAAGTGGGATATGGCTACACCTTC.

V usage is TRBV30 and J usage is TRBJ1-2, with a weak D call TRBD1 (5 bases). Trimming shortened V by 2 bases and J by 4 bases, and 8 bases separated the two germline ends. The CDR3 length is 12 residues. CDR1 and CDR2 (germline): GTSNPN, SVGIG (reference sequence). In nucleotides, the CDR3 is TGTGCCTGGAGTCGGGGGGTCTATGGCTACACCTTC. It yields the protein CAWSRGVYGYTF.

This chain uses TRBV5-5 with TRBJ1-4; 8 bases agree with TRBD1. V lost 0 bases to trimming and J lost 8 bases; unmatched junction nucleotides: 3. CDR1 and CDR2 from the germline V gene are SGHKS and YYEKEE (reference sequence). The CDR3 has 14 residues. The CDR3 DNA reads as TGTGCCAGCAGCTTGGCGCCAGGGGGCGAAAAACTGTTTTTT. Its protein product is CASSLAPGGEKLFF.

The chain is built from TRBV28 and TRBJ2-7, with 8 nucleotides matching TRBD2. CDR3 length equals 15 residues. CDR1 and CDR2 from the germline V gene are MDHEN and SYDVKM. With 4 bases clipped from V and 3 bases from J, the junction kept 8 bases outside the gene matches. Here the CDR3 DNA reads TGTGCCAGCAGTTCCGCTGGGAGCGGGGGCTACGAGCAGTACTTC. This codes for CASSSAGSGGYEQYF.

This chain's CDR3 is CASSSLGLNYGYTF. DNA for the CDR3: TGTGCCAGCAGTTCACTCGGACTTAACTATGGCTACACCTTC. This sequence joins TRBV27 and TRBJ1-2; D is unresolved. Trimming left V 4 bases short and J 1 base short, with 10 bases between. In germline, CDR1 is MNHEY, CDR2 SMNVEV (reference sequence). The CDR3 totals 14 residues.

This chain joins TRBV28 and TRBJ1-4, with 7 bases aligning to TRBD1. Germline V gene sequence: CDR1 MDHEN, CDR2 SYDVKM. The CDR3 contains 10 residues. CDR3 protein: CSQGNEKLFF. In DNA, the CDR3 is TGTTCACAGGGGAATGAAAAACTGTTTTTT.

This clone was seen only once. The chain is built from TRBV6-2 or TRBV6-3 and TRBJ1-6; 8 bases match TRBD1. CDR1 and CDR2 (germline): MNHEY, SVGEGT. Germline trimming cut 5 bases from V and 6 bases from J; bases unmatched to any gene: 6. CDR3 length equals 15 residues. CDR3 nucleotides: TGTGCCAGCAGTACCGGACAGGGTTTTAATTCACCCCTCCACTTT. Encoded protein: CASSTGQGFNSPLHF.

The chain carries TRBV6-6 and TRBJ1-4; D unresolved. CDR1 and CDR2 (germline): MNHNY, SVGAGI (reference sequence). V lost 8 bases and J 2 bases, leaving 15 bases between the germline ends. CDR3 length: 15 amino acids. The CDR3 sequence: CASRPGVGTNEKLFF. CDR3 sequence (DNA): TGTGCCAGCCGACCCGGGGTGGGGACTAATGAAAAACTGTTTTTT.

The chain is built from TRBV4-2 and TRBJ1-2; 9 bases match TRBD1. The CDR3 has 17 residues. CDR1 and CDR2 (germline): LGHNA, YNFKEQ. Trimming took 1 base from V and 8 from J; bases not matched to a gene: 14. The CDR3 bases are TGTGCCAGCAGCCAAGGCCCTCGGGACAGGGTGTATAACGGCTACACCTTC. Translation gives CASSQGPRDRVYNGYTF.

The rearrangement joins TRBV5-1 to TRBJ1-5; D is unresolved. V was cut by 3 bases and J by 4 bases, with 11 bases left in between. Germline V gene lookup returns CDR1 SGHRS and CDR2 YFSETQ. This CDR3 has 14 residues. CDR3: CASSSAPGNQPQHF. The CDR3 region has the DNA TGCGCCAGCAGCTCCGCCCCGGGGAATCAGCCCCAGCATTTT.

The V and J genes are TRBV5-4 and TRBJ2-3; 7 bases match TRBD1. There are 15 residues in the CDR3. Germline CDR1 reads SGHNT; CDR2 reads YYREEE (reference sequence). The junction had 5 bases not matched to a gene; V was cut back by 4 bases and J by 0 bases. The CDR3 DNA is TGTGCCAGCAGCGAGACAGGGAGAAGCACAGATACGCAGTATTTT. It specifies CASSETGRSTDTQYF. The full variable domain, in which reference TRBV5-4 and TRBJ2-3 provide the parts outside the CDR3, is ETGVTQSPTHLIKTRGQQVTLRCSSQSGHNTVSWYQQALGQGPQFIFQYYREEENGRGNFPPRFSGLQFPNYSSELNVNALELDDSALYLCASSETGRSTDTQYFGPGTRLTVL.

The chain joins TRBV19 to TRBJ1-6; 8 bases match TRBD1. The J segment lost 0 bases and the V segment lost 6 bases, leaving 7 bases of the junction unmatched. Germline-derived CDR1 and CDR2 are LNHDA and SQIVND (reference sequence). The CDR3 spans 17 residues. The DNA of the CDR3 is TGTGCCAGTAGAGGGGACAGGTCGAGCTCCTATAATTCACCCCTCCACTTT. Translated: CASRGDRSSSYNSPLHF.

This clone was observed a few times. This chain uses TRBV18 with TRBJ1-2; TRBD1 matches at 9 bases. Germline CDR1 and CDR2: KGHSH and LQKENI. The CDR3 is made up of 14 amino acids. V lost 6 bases and J lost 4; bases outside the gene matches: 6. The CDR3 is CASSAGTGIYGYTF. CDR3 coding DNA: TGTGCCAGCTCGGCCGGGACAGGGATCTATGGCTACACCTTC.

The chain recombines TRBV5-1 with TRBJ2-5; TRBD1 might be the D (6 bases). The CDR3 covers 14 residues. V lost 3 bases, J lost 3 bases, and 12 bases lay in between. CDR1 SGHRS and CDR2 YFSETQ come from the germline V gene. The CDR3 loop reads CASSSSQGKETQYF. The DNA of the CDR3 is TGCGCCAGCAGCTCGAGCCAGGGGAAAGAGACCCAGTACTTC.

This chain joins TRBV27 and TRBJ1-6, with 8 bases identical to TRBD1. This CDR3 has 14 amino acids. Germline V CDR1 and CDR2: MNHEY, SMNVEV (reference sequence). The junction had 7 bases not matched to a gene; V was cut back by 6 bases and J by 9 bases. CDR3 sequence: CASSSGTGSSPLHF. The CDR3 DNA reads as TGTGCCAGCAGCTCGGGGACAGGTAGTTCACCCCTCCACTTT.

The chain couples TRBV18 to TRBJ1-3; 7 bases are shared with TRBD1. CDR3 length: 16 residues. V was clipped by 3 bases and J by 0 bases; unmatched bases: 5. Germline lookup yields CDR1 KGHSH and CDR2 LQKENI. The CDR3 region is CASSPAGGRSGNTIYF. The CDR3 DNA follows: TGTGCCAGCTCACCGGCAGGGGGACGCTCTGGAAACACCATATATTTT.

The chain joins TRBV11-2 to TRBJ2-3, with D possibly TRBD2 on 7 matching bases. V was trimmed by 4 bases and J by 1 base, leaving 12 bases between them. This CDR3 is 15 amino acids long. The germline V gene encodes CDR1 SGHAT and CDR2 FQNNGV. CDR3 sequence reads: CASSSWEGGTDTQYF. CDR3 coding DNA: TGTGCCAGCAGCTCTTGGGAGGGGGGCACAGATACGCAGTATTTT.

The rearrangement uses TRBV7-3 and TRBJ2-7; D may be TRBD2 (7 bases). This CDR3 is 13 amino acids long. The V end was cut by 5 bases, the J end by 7 bases, with 15 bases between. Germline assignment: CDR1 SGHTA and CDR2 FQGTGA. CDR3 DNA sequence: TGTGCCAGCAGCCCCTCCGGGGGGCGGGAGCAGTACTTC. This translates into CASSPSGGREQYF.

The V call is TRBV11-2, the J call TRBJ2-5; 9 nucleotides align to TRBD2. J lost 2 bases, V lost 1 base, and 2 bases had no gene match. Germline V gene lookup returns CDR1 SGHAT and CDR2 FQNNGV. This CDR3 contains 15 residues. This CDR3 reads CASSLGTSVQETQYF. CDR3 nucleotide sequence: TGTGCCAGCAGCTTAGGGACTAGCGTACAAGAGACCCAGTACTTC.

This clone was counted between two and nine times. The chain is built from TRBV19 and TRBJ2-5; maybe TRBD1 (5 bases). V lost 3 bases, J lost 5 bases, and 13 bases lay in between. CDR1 LNHDA and CDR2 SQIVND come from the germline V gene (reference sequence). There are 14 residues in the CDR3. The CDR3 nucleotides are TGTGCCAGTAGTATGATTCAGGGCACGGAGACCCAGTACTTC. Protein sequence: CASSMIQGTETQYF.